This record covers a single T cell receptor beta chain. The antigen remains unidentified. The J segment lost 7 bases and the V segment lost 4 bases, leaving 9 bases of the junction unmatched. This CDR3 has 16 residues. CDR1 is SGHRS and CDR2 is YFSETQ in the germline V gene. The data derive from a study of cytomegalovirus exposure and HLA in healthy donors. This PCR relied on a set of 60 Vbeta primers and 13 Jbeta primers. Sequenced by immunoSEQ multiplex PCR; TCRdb stores in-frame clones only, minus some. The table lists 150,000 to 200,000 clones, around 81% of them singletons. Study outcomes and limitations: TCR association rates varied by HLA locus in a later analysis, with DRB1 highest and HLA-C lowest. Cytomegalovirus association was assigned to over 150 TCR beta chains.

This receptor was obtained from a woman aged 18 to 35 in good health and CMV-seropositive. V is TRBV5-1 and J is TRBJ2-3; TRBD2 matches at 13 bases. Sequenced input: PBMCs. CDR3 residues: CASSDTSGGALNTQYF. CDR3 nucleotide sequence: TGCGCCAGCAGCGACACTAGCGGGGGGGCACTGAATACGCAGTATTTT.